This TCR beta chain emerged from a study of blood T cell repertoires in COVID-19. TCRdb keeps only in-frame clones here, not all; method: immunoSEQ multiplex PCR. The top ten hold around 7.5% of the sample, which has approximately 350,000 clones, 65% to 90% seen once. Seattle patients were enrolled during active infection and followed longitudinally. Germline CDR1 is MNHEY and CDR2 is SVGAGI. J was trimmed by 5 bases and V by 6 bases; bases with no gene match: 8. This CDR3 spans 14 amino acids. This sequence joins TRBV6-5 and TRBJ1-2, with 8 bases that match TRBD1. The sequenced sample consisted of peripheral blood. The sequence derives from a woman aged 60-70 years with COVID-19, enrolled during active disease. In nucleotides, the CDR3 is TGTGCCAGCAGACACGGACAGGGAGGGTATGGCTACACCTTC. It specifies CASRHGQGGYGYTF.